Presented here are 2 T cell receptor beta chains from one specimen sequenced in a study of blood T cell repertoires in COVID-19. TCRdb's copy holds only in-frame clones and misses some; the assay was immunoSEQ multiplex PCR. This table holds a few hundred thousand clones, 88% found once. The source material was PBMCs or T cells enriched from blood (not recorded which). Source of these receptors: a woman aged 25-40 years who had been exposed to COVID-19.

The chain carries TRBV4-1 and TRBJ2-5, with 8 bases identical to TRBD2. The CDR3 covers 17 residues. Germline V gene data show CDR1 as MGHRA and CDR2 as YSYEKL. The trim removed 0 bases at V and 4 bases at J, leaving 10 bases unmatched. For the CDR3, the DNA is TGCGCCAGCAGCCAAGATAATAGCGGGAAGGTTAGAGAGACCCAGTACTTC. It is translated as CASSQDNSGKVRETQYF.

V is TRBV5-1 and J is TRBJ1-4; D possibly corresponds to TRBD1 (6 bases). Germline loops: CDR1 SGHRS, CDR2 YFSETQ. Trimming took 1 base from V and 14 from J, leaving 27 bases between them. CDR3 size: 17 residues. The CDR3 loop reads CASSLHITGTLGSGLFF. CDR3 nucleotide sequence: TGCGCCAGCAGCTTGCATATTACCGGGACATTAGGGAGTGGGCTGTTTTTT. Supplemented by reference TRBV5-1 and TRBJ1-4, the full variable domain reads KAGVTQTPRYLIKTRGQQVTLSCSPISGHRSVSWYQQTPGQGLQFLFEYFSETQRNKGNFPGRFSGRQFSNSRSEMNVSTLELGDSALYLCASSLHITGTLGSGLFFGSGTQLSVL.